This T cell receptor (beta chain) was recorded in a study of identifying expanded T cells in peripheral blood. Study findings and constraints: Two-week clone count variance significantly increased as total template count grew. Technical replicates showed about 1.2 changed clones; approximately 2 weeks about 16.4; four weeks 19.

Profiling relied on immunoSEQ multiplex PCR, and the TCRdb table lists in-frame clones only, not all of them. The table has some 100,000 clones, 80% to 90% seen once. Of note for this clone: What it recognizes is unknown.

Collection occurred without any documented infections or immune events in donors. The V and J ends lost 4 bases and 0 bases respectively, with 9 bases between them. The CDR3 is 14 amino acids. Per germline, CDR1 MNHEY and CDR2 SMNVEV (reference sequence). Sequenced: blood. The TCR comes from a person between 18 and 75 years old in good health. The chain has TRBV27 and TRBJ1-1; D is uncertain. CDR3 loop: CASSSVGMNTEAFF. CDR3 sequence (DNA): TGTGCCAGCAGTTCGGTAGGGATGAACACTGAAGCTTTCTTT.